This T cell receptor beta chain comes out of a study of human T cells and chemical hapten exposure. Time point specified: patch test 2, 6 weeks after DPC sensitization. As to treatment: therapeutic diphenylcyclopropenone sensitization with weekly scalp DPC. MiXCR, run by TCRdb on the RACE reads, gives a single entry per CDR3 protein. Here the sample spans some 90,000 distinct CDR3 sequences, about an eighth being singletons. This clonotype was seen a few times. This CDR3 region has 15 residues. Germline V CDR1 and CDR2: MDHEN, SYDVKM. V lost 8 bases, J lost 2 bases, and 19 bases lay in between. The gene calls are TRBV28 and TRBJ2-7; D may be TRBD1 (6 bases). The TCR originated in a woman aged 40 to 49 with alopecia areata. Some clones in this sample may be carry-over from other donors' samples. The sequencing used whole blood, collected in connection with sensitization to the hapten diphenylcyclopropenone (DPC). CDR3 protein: CASARQDLPAYEQYF. Here the CDR3 DNA reads TGTGCCAGCGCAAGACAGGACCTACCCGCCTACGAGCAGTACTTC.